The 11 T cell receptor beta chains below all came from one sample that was sequenced in a study of cytomegalovirus exposure and HLA in healthy donors. Data came from immunoSEQ multiplex PCR; TCRdb stores just in-frame clones and leaves some out. Among about 110,000 clones, 70% to 90% were seen once, and the ten largest hold 3%. Specimen: PBMCs. The receptors shown here come from a woman younger than 30 in good health and CMV-seronegative.

The V call is TRBV2, the J call TRBJ1-5, with TRBD1 matching over 7 bases. The V segment lost 4 bases and the J segment 4 bases; nucleotides outside the gene matches: 7. CDR3 size: 15 residues. Per the germline V gene, CDR1 is SNHLY and CDR2 is FYNNEI. In DNA, the CDR3 is TGTGCCAGCAGTGCCCTCGCAGGGGGAAATCAGCCCCAGCATTTT. Translated: CASSALAGGNQPQHF.

The rearrangement joins TRBV12-2 to TRBJ1-4. TRBV12-2 is an annotated pseudogene. CDR3 length equals 15 residues. DNA for the CDR3: TGTGCAAGTCGGCTCCCGGTAGCATGTAATGAAAAACTGTTTTTT. It is translated as CASRLPVACNEKLFF.

The gene calls are TRBV27 and TRBJ2-1, with D unclear. This CDR3 region has 14 residues. Germline CDR1 and CDR2: MNHEY and SMNVEV (reference sequence). V was cut by 8 bases and J by 6 bases, with 17 bases left in between. Here the CDR3 DNA reads TGTGCCAGCTCGAAGTGGTCTACTCCCAATGAGCAGTTCTTC. Protein sequence: CASSKWSTPNEQFF.

The V call is TRBV19, the J call TRBJ1-1; 7 bases line up with TRBD1. V gave up 6 bases and J gave up 3 bases; unmatched junction bases: 10. CDR1 and CDR2 (germline): LNHDA, SQIVND (reference sequence). The CDR3 has 15 amino acids. Here the CDR3 DNA reads TGTGCCAGTAGACTAAACATCAGGGGGGACACTGAAGCTTTCTTT. Encoded protein: CASRLNIRGDTEAFF.

V and J are TRBV19 and TRBJ1-5, with D unclear. This CDR3 has 16 amino acids. Trimming removed 6 bases from V and 7 bases from J, with 22 bases in between. From germline, CDR1 is LNHDA and CDR2 SQIVND (reference sequence). CDR3 sequence: CASSHPAGGRWQPQHF. CDR3 in DNA: TGTGCCAGTAGCCACCCCGCGGGAGGGAGGTGGCAGCCCCAGCATTTT.

The V call is TRBV27, the J call TRBJ2-7; possible D gene TRBD2, 6 bases. The V gene's germline CDR1 is MNHEY and CDR2 SMNVEV (reference sequence). The CDR3 is 15 amino acids. V lost 3 bases and J 0 bases, leaving 12 bases between the germline ends. CDR3: CASSLLADSSYEQYF. The CDR3 coding sequence is TGTGCCAGCAGTTTGTTAGCGGATAGCTCCTACGAGCAGTACTTC.

The chain carries TRBV15 and TRBJ1-1; D is possibly TRBD1 (6 bases). The V gene lost 3 bases and the J gene lost 5 bases, with 22 bases spanning the gap. Germline assignment: CDR1 LNHNV and CDR2 YYDKDF (reference sequence). The length of the CDR3 is 17 residues. CDR3 DNA sequence: TGTGCCACCAGCAGGAACCCTTCGGGCGAGAGGGGGACTGAAGCTTTCTTT. As protein: CATSRNPSGERGTEAFF.

The chain combines TRBV28 with TRBJ1-5, with D perhaps TRBD1 (6 bases). CDR1 is MDHEN and CDR2 is SYDVKM in the germline V gene. The V end was cut by 2 bases, the J end by 6 bases, with 11 bases between. CDR3 size: 14 residues. The CDR3 region has the DNA TGTGCCAGCAGTTTAAACAGGGTGGCTCAGCCCCAGCATTTT. Its translation is CASSLNRVAQPQHF. The full variable domain, its missing parts supplied by reference TRBV28 and TRBJ1-5, is DVKVTQSSRYLVKRTGEKVFLECVQDMDHENMFWYRQDPGLGLRLIYFSYDVKMKEKGDIPEGYSVSREKKERFSLILESASTNQTSMYLCASSLNRVAQPQHFGDGTRLSIL.

This chain connects TRBV4-1 to TRBJ1-5; no firm D call. Germline V gives CDR1 MGHRA, CDR2 YSYEKL. The CDR3 consists of 13 residues. V shed 1 base and J shed 2 bases, with 3 bases lying between them. The CDR3 here is CASSQAGNQPQHF. CDR3 coding DNA: TGCGCCAGCAGCCAAGCGGGCAATCAGCCCCAGCATTTT.

This clone was picked up a small number of times. The genes are TRBV13 and TRBJ2-7; 9 bases agree with TRBD1. Germline V gives CDR1 PRHDT, CDR2 FYEKMQ (reference sequence). With V trimmed by 5 bases and J by 5 bases, 10 bases remained unmatched. The CDR3 is 15 residues long. The CDR3 loop reads CASSLGGQGGNEQYF. CDR3 bases: TGTGCCAGCAGCCTGGGGGGACAGGGCGGCAACGAGCAGTACTTC.

The chain links TRBV4-1 to TRBJ2-1, with unresolved D. Germline V CDR1 and CDR2: MGHRA, YSYEKL. V was trimmed by 0 bases and J by 0 bases, leaving 12 bases between them. This CDR3 spans 17 amino acids. CDR3 DNA: TGCGCCAGCAGCCAAGATCAGACTTACCCCTCCTACAATGAGCAGTTCTTC. It specifies CASSQDQTYPSYNEQFF.